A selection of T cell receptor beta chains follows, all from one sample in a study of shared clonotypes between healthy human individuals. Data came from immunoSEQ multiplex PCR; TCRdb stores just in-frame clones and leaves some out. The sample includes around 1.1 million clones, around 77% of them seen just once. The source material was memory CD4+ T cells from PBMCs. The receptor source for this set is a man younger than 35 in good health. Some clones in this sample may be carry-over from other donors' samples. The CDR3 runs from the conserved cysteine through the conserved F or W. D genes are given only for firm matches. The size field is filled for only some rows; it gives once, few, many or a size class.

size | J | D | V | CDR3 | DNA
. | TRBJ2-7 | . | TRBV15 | CATSRAGLNYEQYF | TGTGCCACCAGCAGAGCAGGGCTCAACTACGAGCAGTACTTC
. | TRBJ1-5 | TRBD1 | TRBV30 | CAWSRQGGQPQHF | TGTGCCTGGAGCCGGCAGGGGGGGCAGCCCCAGCATTTT
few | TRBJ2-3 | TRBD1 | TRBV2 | CASNRGLVGRDTQYF | TGTGCCAGTAACAGGGGATTAGTAGGGCGAGATACGCAGTATTTT
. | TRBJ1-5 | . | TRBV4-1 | CASSQVGGTQPQHF | TGCGCCAGCAGCCAAGTCGGGGGTACTCAGCCCCAGCATTTT
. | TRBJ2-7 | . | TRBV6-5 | CASTPGPSSSYEQYF | TGTGCCAGCACGCCGGGACCGTCGAGCTCCTACGAGCAGTACTTC
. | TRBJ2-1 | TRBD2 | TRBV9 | CASSVVLAGLGEQFF | TGTGCCAGCAGCGTAGTACTAGCGGGATTGGGGGAGCAGTTCTTC
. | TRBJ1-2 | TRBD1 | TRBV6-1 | CASSEEPGQYYGYTF | TGTGCCAGCAGTGAAGAGCCGGGACAGTACTATGGCTACACCTTC
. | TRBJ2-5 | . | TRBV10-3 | CATTGPNQETQYF | TGTGCCACCACGGGACCGAACCAAGAGACCCAGTACTTC
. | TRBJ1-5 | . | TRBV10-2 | CATVGQFNQPQHF | TGCGCCACCGTTGGTCAGTTCAATCAGCCCCAGCATTTT
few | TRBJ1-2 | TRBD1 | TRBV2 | CASNSGQASGYTF | TGTGCCAGCAATTCGGGACAGGCGTCTGGCTACACCTTC
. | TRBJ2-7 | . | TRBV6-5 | CASRQGPRVEQYF | TGTGCCAGCAGGCAGGGGCCCCGGGTCGAGCAGTACTTC
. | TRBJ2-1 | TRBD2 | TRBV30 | CAWNRGGSADEQFF | TGTGCCTGGAATCGGGGCGGGAGTGCGGATGAGCAGTTCTTC
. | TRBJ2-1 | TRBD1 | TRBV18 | CASSMGQGNEQFF | TGTGCCAGCTCAATGGGACAGGGTAATGAGCAGTTCTTC
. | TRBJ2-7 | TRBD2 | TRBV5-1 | CASSLGPSGTYEQYF | TGCGCCAGCAGCTTGGGGCCTAGCGGTACCTACGAGCAGTACTTC
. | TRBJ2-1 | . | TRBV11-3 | CASSLYDAAYNEQFF | TGTGCCAGCAGCTTATACGACGCCGCCTACAATGAGCAGTTCTTC
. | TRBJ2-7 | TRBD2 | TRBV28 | CASSFPLAGDYEQYF | TGTGCCAGCAGTTTCCCACTAGCGGGGGACTACGAGCAGTACTTC
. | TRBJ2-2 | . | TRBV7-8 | CASSLAGELFF | TGTGCCAGCAGCTTAGCGGGGGAGCTGTTTTTT
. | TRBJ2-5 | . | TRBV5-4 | CASSSLRAGETQYF | TGTGCCAGCAGCTCTCTGAGGGCGGGAGAGACCCAGTACTTC
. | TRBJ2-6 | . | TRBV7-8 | CASSLGAAGANVLTF | TGTGCCAGCAGCTTAGGGGCAGCTGGGGCCAACGTCCTGACTTTC
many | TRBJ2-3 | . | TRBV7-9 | CASRPGLASTDTQYF | TGTGCCAGCAGGCCAGGACTCGCTAGCACAGATACGCAGTATTTT
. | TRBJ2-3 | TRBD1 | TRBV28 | CASSGGQWNADTQYF | TGTGCCAGCAGTGGGGGACAGTGGAACGCAGATACGCAGTATTTT
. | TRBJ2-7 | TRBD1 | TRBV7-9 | CASSSQQGAEQYF | TGTGCCAGCAGCTCACAACAGGGGGCAGAGCAGTACTTC
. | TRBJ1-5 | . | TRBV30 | CAWSPGNGFSAHF | TGTGCCTGGAGTCCAGGGAACGGATTTAGCGCGCATTTT
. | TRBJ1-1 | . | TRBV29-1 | CSVKGRTEAFF | TGCAGCGTCAAGGGAAGAACTGAAGCTTTCTTT
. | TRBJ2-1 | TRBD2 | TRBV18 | CASSPRDYNNEQFF | TGTGCCAGCTCACCCCGGGACTACAACAATGAGCAGTTCTTC
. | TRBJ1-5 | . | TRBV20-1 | CSAIDEGPQHF | TGCAGTGCTATCGATGAGGGGCCCCAGCATTTT
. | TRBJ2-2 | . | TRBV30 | CAWSEPGAGTGELFF | TGTGCCTGGAGTGAACCGGGGGCGGGAACCGGGGAGCTGTTTTTT
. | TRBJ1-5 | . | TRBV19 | CASSIPGYSNQPQHF | TGTGCCAGTAGTATCCCAGGATATAGCAATCAGCCCCAGCATTTT
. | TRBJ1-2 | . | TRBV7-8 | CASSLAGGGHAYGYTF | TGTGCCAGCAGCTTAGCGGGGGGGGGCCACGCATATGGCTACACCTTC
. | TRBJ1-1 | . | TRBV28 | CASSAPTGLDTEAFF | TGTGCCAGCAGTGCCCCTACAGGGCTGGACACTGAAGCTTTCTTT
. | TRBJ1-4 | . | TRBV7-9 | CASSIYEKLFF | TGTGCCAGCAGCATATATGAAAAACTGTTTTTT
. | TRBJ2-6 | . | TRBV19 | CASSHGYFSPGANVLTF | TGTGCCAGTAGCCATGGGTATTTCTCCCCTGGGGCCAACGTCCTGACTTTC
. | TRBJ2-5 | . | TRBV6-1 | CASSPDHRGETQYF | TGTGCCAGCAGTCCCGACCACCGAGGAGAGACCCAGTACTTC
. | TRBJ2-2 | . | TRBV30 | CAWSFQSTGELFF | TGTGCCTGGAGTTTCCAGTCCACCGGGGAGCTGTTTTTT
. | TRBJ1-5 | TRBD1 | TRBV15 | CATSRDRNRGGNQPQHF | TGTGCCACCAGCAGAGACCGTAACAGGGGAGGCAATCAGCCCCAGCATTTT
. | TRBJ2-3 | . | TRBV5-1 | CASSLGPTTGRGDTQYF | TGCGCCAGCAGCTTGGGCCCCACCACAGGGAGGGGAGATACGCAGTATTTT
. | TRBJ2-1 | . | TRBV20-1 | CSASRDGEQFF | TGCAGTGCTTCCAGGGATGGGGAGCAGTTCTTC
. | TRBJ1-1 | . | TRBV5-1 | CASSFDPGGGVTEAFF | TGCGCCAGCAGCTTTGACCCCGGGGGTGGGGTGACTGAAGCTTTCTTT
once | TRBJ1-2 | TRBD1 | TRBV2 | CASSEDRGGGYTF | TGTGCCAGCAGTGAGGACAGGGGAGGCGGCTACACCTTC
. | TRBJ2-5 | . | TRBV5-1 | CASSGTRVETQYF | TGCGCCAGCAGCGGGACCAGGGTGGAGACCCAGTACTTC
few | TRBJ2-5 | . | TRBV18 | CASSPPARRGETQYF | TGTGCCAGCTCACCACCGGCTAGACGAGGGGAGACCCAGTACTTC
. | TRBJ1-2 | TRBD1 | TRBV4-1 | CASSHTGTGVGYTF | TGCGCCAGCAGCCATACCGGGACAGGGGTTGGCTACACCTTC
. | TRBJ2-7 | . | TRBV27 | CASSLSGGLKEQYF | TGTGCCAGCAGTTTATCCGGGGGGCTGAAGGAGCAGTACTTC
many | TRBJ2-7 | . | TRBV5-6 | CASSLRSYEQYF | TGTGCCAGCAGCTTGCGGTCCTACGAGCAGTACTTC
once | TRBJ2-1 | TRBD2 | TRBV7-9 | CASSSGTSGTYNEQFF | TGTGCCAGCAGCTCCGGGACTAGCGGGACCTACAATGAGCAGTTCTTC
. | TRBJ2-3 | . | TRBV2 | CASRQFGDTQYF | TGTGCCAGCAGACAATTTGGAGATACGCAGTATTTT
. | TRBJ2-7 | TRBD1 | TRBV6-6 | CATKGAGEQYF | TGTGCCACCAAGGGGGCTGGCGAGCAGTACTTC